This T cell receptor beta chain was recorded in a study of a mutant IDH1 vaccine in newly diagnosed glioma (dated by TCRdb to 2020 to 2023). Background on the whole study: Vaccination was initiated 4-6 weeks after radiotherapy alone, or concurrently with temozolomide cycles in the chemotherapy-containing groups. Visit V12 was the week-35 safety follow-up and visit V13 was the week-47 end of study. Of the approximately 34 patients who were treated, about 62% were male and approximately 40% were female, and the mean age was approximately 40 years. Longitudinal TCRB deep sequencing was done for some 26 treated patients, wherever samples were available for exploratory analyses. Peripheral blood was drawn at six visits: V03 (baseline), V05, V07, V10, V12 and V13. Before enrollment, most patients had been given radiochemotherapy with temozolomide as standard therapy, while the rest had received either radiotherapy alone or temozolomide alone. General conclusions and limits of the study: According to the authors, sample limitations meant that analyses of patient blood samples could not be reproduced. Across multiple MHC alleles, vaccine-induced immune responses were seen in around 94% of patients. PBMC samples for TCRB deep sequencing were selected based on availability. Pseudoprogression seemed to be unrelated to changes in the top peripheral T cell clonotypes found by TCRB sequencing.

The library was produced with the immunoSEQ multiplex PCR assay. Rearranged TCR beta chain sequences were amplified with the hsTCRB Kit following the manufacturer's protocol. Sequencing of TCRB libraries was carried out on an Illumina MiSeq. The published analysis was carried out like this. The kit vendor's proprietary platform handled demultiplexing, trimming and gene mapping. This immuneACCESS table, as held by TCRdb, lists in-frame sequences with V and J called but not all clones. Of the missing ones, under half trace to an unresolved V gene in checked studies; the others have no known cause. Clone size and the V and J calls come from that table; the DNA yielded D and trimming. The sample contains 30,000 or so clones, about four fifths of them found a single time. The ten largest clones take up roughly 3.1% of the sample. In regard to this clone: Its specific antigen is unknown. No per-base quality is available; no much larger clone lies one base away.

The CDR3 spans 15 residues, from the cysteine through the phenylalanine. CDR3 DNA only is kept here, 45 bases in frame from base 1. The germline V and J ends show losses of 7 bases and 1 base respectively, and no gene match explains 8 bases of the junction. As encoded in the germline V gene (reference sequence), CDR1 is SGHKS while CDR2 is YYEKEE. The sample's time point, from its label and the paper: week 35, safety follow-up. Each vaccine dose was 300 ug of a 20-mer mutant IDH1 peptide in Montanide, given subcutaneously with topical imiquimod. Across visits V03 through V10, patients got a total of eight vaccinations, given in weeks 1, 3, 5, 7, 11, 15, 19 and 23. All donors had newly diagnosed IDH1-mutant astrocytomas of WHO grade 3 or 4 that showed loss of nuclear ATRX. The samples were drawn from NOA16, a multicentre, single-arm, open-label phase I trial in Germany that tested a mutant IDH1 peptide vaccine in humans for the first time. Genomic DNA for TCRB sequencing was extracted from EDTA blood using the DNeasy Blood and Tissue Kit.

The V and J segments used are TRBV5-5 and TRBJ2-5; 9 bases in between match TRBD2. This clonotype was obtained from a man in his forties with glioma. Some clones in this sample may be carry-over from other donors' samples. The starting material was PBMCs, obtained from a glioma patient whose treatment included an IDH1 peptide vaccine. The DNA sequence follows: TGTGCCAGCGGCCCTGGACTAGCGCTCCAAGAGACCCAGTACTTC. Its amino acids are CASGPGLALQETQYF.